Below are 10 T cell receptor beta chains sequenced from a single sample in a study of cytomegalovirus exposure and HLA in healthy donors (dated by TCRdb to the late 2010s). The library was obtained by the immunoSEQ multiplex PCR assay. For the multiplex PCR, a mixture combining 60 forward primers for TCR Vbeta segments and 13 reverse primers for TCR Jbeta segments was used. TCRdb mirrors the immuneACCESS table, restricted to in-frame sequences. Some clones are absent from its copies; in checked studies, under half trace to an unresolved V gene, and the reason for the others is unknown. In all, the sample holds some 250,000 clones, and 82% of those were seen once. In total, the top ten clones hold 5% to 6% of the sample. Sequencing input: PBMCs. The receptors were gathered from a woman in her thirties or forties in good health and CMV-seropositive.

CDR3 in DNA: TGTGCCAGCAGCGCAAATCCGGACAAAATGAACACTGAAGCTTTCTTT. It translates to CASSANPDKMNTEAFF. The V call is TRBV9, the J call TRBJ1-1, with D possibly being TRBD1 (5 bases). The V gene's germline CDR1 is SGDLS and CDR2 YYNGEE. Deletions cut 3 bases from V and 0 bases from J, with 15 bases between. CDR3 size: 16 residues. Using reference TRBV9 and TRBJ1-1 for the parts outside the CDR3, the full variable domain is DSGVTQTPKHLITATGQRVTLRCSPRSGDLSVYWYQQSLDQGLQFLIQYYNGEERAKGNILERFSAQQFPDLHSELNLSSLELGDSALYFCASSANPDKMNTEAFFGQGTRLTVV.

The V call is TRBV9, the J call TRBJ2-3; perhaps TRBD2 as D (6 bases). Germline CDR1 and CDR2: SGDLS and YYNGEE. The length of the CDR3 is 14 residues. V gave up 0 bases and J gave up 3 bases, with 8 bases separating them. Here the CDR3 DNA reads TGTGCCAGCAGCGTAGGCCGGGGGACAGATACGCAGTATTTT. Translating it yields CASSVGRGTDTQYF.

Regarding this clone: The same CDR3 can be traced to other DNA sequences in this sample. V usage is TRBV27 and J usage is TRBJ1-1; TRBD1 aligns across 7 bases. V gave up 5 bases and J gave up 14 bases; unmatched junction bases: 14. The V gene's germline CDR1 is MNHEY and CDR2 SMNVEV (reference sequence). The CDR3 loop spans 13 amino acids. The CDR3 protein is CASSPGTVFGAFF. The CDR3 region has the DNA TGTGCCAGCAGTCCTGGGACAGTCTTCGGAGCCTTCTTT.

V and J are TRBV10-3 and TRBJ2-1; 8 bases align to TRBD2. This CDR3 is 13 amino acids long. The V gene's germline CDR1 is ENHRY and CDR2 SYGVKD. V lost 9 bases to trimming and J lost 7 bases; unmatched junction nucleotides: 8. CDR3 in amino acids: CAILAGLGNEQFF. The CDR3 DNA sequence: TGTGCCATTCTAGCGGGTTTAGGGAATGAGCAGTTCTTC.

The chain couples TRBV27 to TRBJ1-2; the D gene is possibly TRBD1 (6 bases). The CDR3 totals 17 residues. Germline CDR1 is MNHEY and CDR2 is SMNVEV (reference sequence). The ends were cut back, 5 bases at V and 8 bases at J, with 27 bases in the middle. The CDR3 is CASSLGTKRLLLRGYTF. The CDR3 DNA sequence: TGTGCCAGCAGTCTGGGGACAAAGCGTCTCCTACTAAGGGGCTACACCTTC.

This chain joins TRBV2 and TRBJ2-7; D is possibly TRBD1 (6 bases). V was clipped by 3 bases and J by 7 bases, with 19 bases between them. The CDR3 runs 15 residues. Germline CDR1 reads SNHLY; CDR2 reads FYNNEI. The CDR3: CASSDPSRGSGEQYF. The CDR3 nucleotides read TGTGCCAGCAGTGACCCTTCGAGGGGGTCGGGGGAGCAGTACTTC. The entire variable domain, with the rest obtained from reference TRBV2 and TRBJ2-7, is as follows: EPEVTQTPSHQVTQMGQEVILRCVPISNHLYFYWYRQILGQKVEFLVSFYNNEISEKSEIFDDQFSVERPDGSNFTLKIRSTKLEDSAMYFCASSDPSRGSGEQYFGPGTRLTVT.

In nucleotides, the CDR3 is TGTGCCAGCAGCGCTGGCGGGCAGGGGAATGAAAAACTGTTTTTT. Translated: CASSAGGQGNEKLFF. The rearrangement joins TRBV9 to TRBJ1-4; a possible D gene is TRBD1 (6 bases). The CDR3 has 15 residues. V was clipped by 3 bases and J by 5 bases, with 14 bases between them. Germline values: CDR1 SGDLS, CDR2 YYNGEE.

J is TRBJ2-5 and V is TRBV5-6; TRBD2 agrees at 10 bases. Trimming at V came to 1 base and at J to 3 bases, leaving 3 bases not matched to a gene. There are 15 residues in the CDR3. CDR1 is SGHDT, CDR2 YYEEEE, per germline. The CDR3 is CASSLPSGGEETQYF. CDR3 coding DNA: TGTGCCAGCAGCTTGCCTAGCGGGGGTGAAGAGACCCAGTACTTC.

The chain employs TRBV1 and TRBJ1-4; TRBD1 was called by the table and not checked on the DNA. TRBV1 has pseudogene status. This CDR3 has 17 residues. CDR3 region: CTSSQDRGTGNNEKLFF. Here the CDR3 DNA reads TGCACCAGCAGCCAAGATCGGGGGACAGGCAATAATGAAAAACTGTTTTTT.

The gene calls are TRBV18 and TRBJ2-7; TRBD1 agrees at 7 bases. Germline V gene lookup returns CDR1 KGHSH and CDR2 LQKENI. There are 14 residues in the CDR3. V shed 2 bases, J shed 2 bases, and the junction held 3 bases outside the gene matches. CDR3 DNA sequence: TGTGCCAGCTCACCATGGGACAGTACCTACGAGCAGTACTTC. It yields the protein CASSPWDSTYEQYF.